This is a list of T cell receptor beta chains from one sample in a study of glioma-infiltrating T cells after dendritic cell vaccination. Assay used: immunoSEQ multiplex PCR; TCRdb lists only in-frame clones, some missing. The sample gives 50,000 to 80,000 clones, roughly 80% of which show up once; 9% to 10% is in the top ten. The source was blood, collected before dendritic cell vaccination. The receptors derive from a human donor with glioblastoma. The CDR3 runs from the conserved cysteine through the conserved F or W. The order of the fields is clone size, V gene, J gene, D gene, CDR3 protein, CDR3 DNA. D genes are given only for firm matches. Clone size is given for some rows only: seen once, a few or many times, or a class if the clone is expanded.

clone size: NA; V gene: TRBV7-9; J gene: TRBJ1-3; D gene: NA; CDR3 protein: CASSSRNGQLNTIYF; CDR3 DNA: TGTGCCAGCAGTTCCAGGAACGGACAGCTAAACACCATATATTTT
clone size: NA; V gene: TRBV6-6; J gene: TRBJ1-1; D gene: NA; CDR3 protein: CAALRGANTEAFF; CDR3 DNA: TGTGCCGCCCTACGGGGGGCGAACACTGAAGCTTTCTTT
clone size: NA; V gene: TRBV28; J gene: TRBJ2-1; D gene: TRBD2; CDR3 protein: CASSLPPSGGAYEQFF; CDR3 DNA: TGTGCCAGCAGTCTCCCCCCTAGCGGGGGGGCCTATGAGCAGTTCTTC
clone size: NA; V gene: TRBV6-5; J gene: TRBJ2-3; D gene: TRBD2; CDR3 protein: CASSVTSNPDTQYF; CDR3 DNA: TGTGCCAGCAGCGTGACTAGCAACCCAGATACGCAGTATTTT
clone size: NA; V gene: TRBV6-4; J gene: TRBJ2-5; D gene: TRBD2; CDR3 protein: CASSWRGGAEETQYF; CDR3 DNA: TGTGCCAGCAGTTGGCGCGGGGGGGCTGAAGAGACCCAGTACTTC
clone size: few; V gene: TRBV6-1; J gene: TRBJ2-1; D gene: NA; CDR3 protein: CALRGGNRNEQFF; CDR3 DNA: TGTGCCCTAAGAGGCGGTAATCGCAATGAGCAGTTCTTC
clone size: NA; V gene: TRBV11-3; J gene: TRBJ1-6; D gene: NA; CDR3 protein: CASSLGQTNSPLHF; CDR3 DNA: TGTGCCAGCAGCTTAGGACAGACTAATTCACCCCTCCACTTT
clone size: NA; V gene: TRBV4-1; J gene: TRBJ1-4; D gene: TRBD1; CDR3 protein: CASSLQGRQGDEKLFF; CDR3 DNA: TGTGCCAGCAGCCTTCAGGGGCGACAGGGAGATGAAAAACTGTTTTTT
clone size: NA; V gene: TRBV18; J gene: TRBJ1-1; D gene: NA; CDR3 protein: CASSPDSQGMAFF; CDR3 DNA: TGTGCCAGCTCACCCGACAGCCAGGGCATGGCTTTCTTT
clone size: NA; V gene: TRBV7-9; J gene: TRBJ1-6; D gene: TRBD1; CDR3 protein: CASSPALQGRYNSPLHF; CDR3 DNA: TGTGCCAGCAGCCCAGCGCTACAGGGGAGGTATAATTCACCCCTCCACTTT
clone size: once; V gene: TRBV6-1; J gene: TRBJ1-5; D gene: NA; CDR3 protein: CASGGFNQPQHF; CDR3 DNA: TGTGCCAGCGGGGGGTTCAATCAGCCCCAGCATTTT
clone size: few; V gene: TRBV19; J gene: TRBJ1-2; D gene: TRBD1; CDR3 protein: CASSVLVTGGGYTF; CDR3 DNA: TGTGCCAGTAGTGTCCTCGTGACAGGGGGCGGCTACACCTTC
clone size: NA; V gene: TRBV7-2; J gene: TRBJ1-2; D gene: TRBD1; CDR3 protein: CASSRRQGANYGYTF; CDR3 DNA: TGTGCCAGCAGCCGCCGACAGGGGGCAAACTATGGCTACACCTTC
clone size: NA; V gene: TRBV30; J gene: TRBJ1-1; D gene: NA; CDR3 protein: CAWSSGGYTEAFF; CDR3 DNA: TGTGCCTGGAGTTCGGGGGGTTACACTGAAGCTTTCTTT
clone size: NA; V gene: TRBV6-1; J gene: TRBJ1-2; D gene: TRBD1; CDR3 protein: CASIDSGGLRYGYTF; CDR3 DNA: TGTGCCAGCATTGACTCAGGGGGCCTCCGCTATGGCTACACCTTC
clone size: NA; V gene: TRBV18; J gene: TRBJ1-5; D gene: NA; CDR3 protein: CASHEGRGNQPQHF; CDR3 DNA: TGTGCCAGCCACGAGGGGAGGGGCAATCAGCCCCAGCATTTT
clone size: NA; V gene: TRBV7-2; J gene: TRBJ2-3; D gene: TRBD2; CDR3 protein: CASRLLAGGLLADTQYF; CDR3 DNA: TGTGCCAGCAGACTACTAGCGGGGGGGCTTTTGGCAGATACGCAGTATTTT
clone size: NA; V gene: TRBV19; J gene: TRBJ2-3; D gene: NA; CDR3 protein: CASSGAAFTDTQYF; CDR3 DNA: TGTGCCAGTAGTGGGGCGGCCTTCACAGATACGCAGTATTTT